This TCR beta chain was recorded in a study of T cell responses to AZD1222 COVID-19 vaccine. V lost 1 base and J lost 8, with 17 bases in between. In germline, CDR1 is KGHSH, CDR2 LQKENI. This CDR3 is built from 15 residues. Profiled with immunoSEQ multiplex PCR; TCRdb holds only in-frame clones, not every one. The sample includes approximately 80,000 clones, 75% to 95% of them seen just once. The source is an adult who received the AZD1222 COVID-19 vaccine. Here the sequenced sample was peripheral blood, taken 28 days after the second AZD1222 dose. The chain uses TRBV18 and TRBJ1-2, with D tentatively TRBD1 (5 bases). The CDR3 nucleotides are TGTGCCAGCTCACCACTTCGGGGGGTACACGGGGGCTACACCTTC. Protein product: CASSPLRGVHGGYTF.